These 5 T cell receptor beta chains originate from one sample sequenced in a study of CD8+ T cells in alopecia areata. Alopecia areata patients provided lesional scalp punch biopsies and peripheral blood, both collected for the study. Extracted RNA was reverse transcribed, and the resulting cDNA served as sequencing template. Assay: immunoSEQ multiplex PCR; the TCRdb copy retains only in-frame clones and omits some. The sample includes 15,000 to 20,000 clones, 66% of them seen just once. The sequencing used skin, collected at week 0. The receptor source for this set is a human donor with alopecia areata.

The chain recombines TRBV27 with TRBJ1-2; D may be TRBD1 (6 bases). The germline gives CDR1 MNHEY, CDR2 SMNVEV (reference sequence). The V gene lost 8 bases and the J gene lost 7 bases, with 14 bases spanning the gap. This CDR3 is 12 amino acids long. CDR3 protein: CASRGGGGGYTF. CDR3 bases: TGTGCCAGCCGGGGAGGGGGAGGTGGCTACACCTTC.

The V call is TRBV28, the J call TRBJ2-7, with TRBD1 matching 8 bases. The CDR3 is made up of 14 amino acids. Looked up from germline, CDR1 is MDHEN and CDR2 is SYDVKM. With V trimmed by 7 bases and J by 3 bases, 8 bases remained unmatched. The CDR3, as DNA: TGTGCCAGCACCAAGACAGGGGCGGGCTACGAGCAGTACTTC. Its translation is CASTKTGAGYEQYF.

The chain is built from TRBV27 and TRBJ1-6; no reliable D call. This CDR3 contains 13 residues. Germline loops: CDR1 MNHEY, CDR2 SMNVEV (reference sequence). V lost 3 bases, J lost 9 bases, and 9 bases lay in between. In DNA form, the CDR3 reads TGTGCCAGCAGTTTTGGGCACATTTCACCCCTCCACTTT. This codes for CASSFGHISPLHF.

The J gene is TRBJ1-1, the V gene TRBV7-2, with D maybe TRBD1 (6 bases). CDR3 size: 14 residues. Trimming took 3 bases from V and 0 from J, leaving 8 bases between them. Germline CDR1 is SGHTA and CDR2 is FQGNSA. The CDR3 spells CASSFQGMNTEAFF. In DNA, the CDR3 is TGTGCCAGCAGCTTCCAGGGGATGAACACTGAAGCTTTCTTT.

This chain connects TRBV5-8 to TRBJ1-4; tentative D call: TRBD1 (5 bases). The CDR3 has 16 amino acids. Between the trimmed V and J ends, which lost 4 bases and 0 bases, there was a span of 13 bases. Germline lookup yields CDR1 SGHTS and CDR2 YDEGEE. The CDR3 loop reads CASSQHRDATNEKLFF. CDR3 coding DNA: TGTGCCAGCAGCCAACATAGGGACGCAACTAATGAAAAACTGTTTTTT.